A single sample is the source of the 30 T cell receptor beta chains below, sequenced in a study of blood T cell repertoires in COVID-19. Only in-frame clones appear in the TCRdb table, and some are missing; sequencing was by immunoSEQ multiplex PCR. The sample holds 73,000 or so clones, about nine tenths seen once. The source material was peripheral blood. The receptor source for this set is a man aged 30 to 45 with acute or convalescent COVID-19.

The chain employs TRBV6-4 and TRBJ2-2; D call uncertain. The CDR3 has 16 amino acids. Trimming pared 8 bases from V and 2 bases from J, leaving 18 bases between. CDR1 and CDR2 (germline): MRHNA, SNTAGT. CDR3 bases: TGTGCCAGCCCACCGAACCGGGTCGAAAACACCGGGGAGCTGTTTTTT. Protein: CASPPNRVENTGELFF.

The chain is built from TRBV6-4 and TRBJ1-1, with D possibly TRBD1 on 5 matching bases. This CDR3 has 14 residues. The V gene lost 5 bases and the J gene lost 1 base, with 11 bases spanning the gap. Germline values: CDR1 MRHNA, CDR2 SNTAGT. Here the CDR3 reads CASSTGLGNTEAFF. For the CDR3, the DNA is TGTGCCAGCAGTACGGGACTGGGGAACACTGAAGCTTTCTTT.

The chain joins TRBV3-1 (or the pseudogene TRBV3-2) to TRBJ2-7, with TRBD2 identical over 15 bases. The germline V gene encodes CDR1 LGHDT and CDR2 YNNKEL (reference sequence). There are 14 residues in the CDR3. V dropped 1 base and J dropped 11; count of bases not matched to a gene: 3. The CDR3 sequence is CASSQGTSGRAEYF. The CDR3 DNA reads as TGTGCCAGCAGCCAAGGGACTAGCGGGAGGGCAGAGTACTTC.

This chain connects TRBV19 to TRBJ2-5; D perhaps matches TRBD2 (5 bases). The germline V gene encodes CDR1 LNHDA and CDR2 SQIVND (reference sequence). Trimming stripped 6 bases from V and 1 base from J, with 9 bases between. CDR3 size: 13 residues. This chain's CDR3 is CASSPDFQETQYF. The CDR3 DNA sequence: TGTGCCAGTAGCCCGGACTTCCAAGAGACCCAGTACTTC.

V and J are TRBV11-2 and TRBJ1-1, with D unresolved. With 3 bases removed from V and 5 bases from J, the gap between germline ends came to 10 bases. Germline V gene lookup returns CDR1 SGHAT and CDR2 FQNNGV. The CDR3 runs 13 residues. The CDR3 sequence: CASSFLAGTEAFF. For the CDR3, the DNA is TGTGCCAGCAGCTTTTTAGCGGGTACTGAAGCTTTCTTT.

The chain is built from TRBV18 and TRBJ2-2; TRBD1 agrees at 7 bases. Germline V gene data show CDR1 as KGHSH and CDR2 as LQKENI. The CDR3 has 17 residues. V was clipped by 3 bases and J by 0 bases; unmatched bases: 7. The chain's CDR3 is CASSPGQAAANTGELFF. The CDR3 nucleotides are TGTGCCAGCTCACCCGGACAGGCTGCCGCGAACACCGGGGAGCTGTTTTTT.

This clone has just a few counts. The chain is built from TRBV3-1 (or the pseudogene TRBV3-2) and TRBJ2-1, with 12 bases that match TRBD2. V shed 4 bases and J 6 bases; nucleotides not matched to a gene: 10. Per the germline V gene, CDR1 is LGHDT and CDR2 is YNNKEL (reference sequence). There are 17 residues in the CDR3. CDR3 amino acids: CASSPRTSGNFGNEQFF. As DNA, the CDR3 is TGTGCCAGCAGCCCCAGGACTAGCGGGAATTTCGGCAATGAGCAGTTCTTC.

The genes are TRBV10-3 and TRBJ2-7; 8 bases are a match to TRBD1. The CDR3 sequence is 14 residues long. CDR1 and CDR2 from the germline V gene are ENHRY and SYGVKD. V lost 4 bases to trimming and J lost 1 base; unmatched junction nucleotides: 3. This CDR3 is CAISVGTGSYEQYF. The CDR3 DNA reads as TGTGCCATCAGTGTCGGGACAGGATCCTACGAGCAGTACTTC.

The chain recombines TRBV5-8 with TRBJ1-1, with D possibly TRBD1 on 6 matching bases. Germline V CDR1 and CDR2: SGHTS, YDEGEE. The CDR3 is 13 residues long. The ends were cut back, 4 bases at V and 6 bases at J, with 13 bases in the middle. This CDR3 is CASSPTGSAEAFF. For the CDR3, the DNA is TGTGCCAGCAGCCCCACAGGGTCGGCTGAAGCTTTCTTT.

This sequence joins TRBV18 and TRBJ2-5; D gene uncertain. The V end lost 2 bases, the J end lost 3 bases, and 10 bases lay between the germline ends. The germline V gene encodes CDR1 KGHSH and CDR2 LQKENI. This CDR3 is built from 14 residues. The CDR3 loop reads CASSPNAGEETQYF. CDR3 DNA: TGTGCCAGCTCACCAAACGCCGGAGAAGAGACCCAGTACTTC.

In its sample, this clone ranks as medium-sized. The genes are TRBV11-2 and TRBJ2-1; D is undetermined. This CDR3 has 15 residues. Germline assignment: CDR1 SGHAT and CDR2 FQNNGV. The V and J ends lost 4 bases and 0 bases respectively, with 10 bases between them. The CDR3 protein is CASSWAPSSYNEQFF. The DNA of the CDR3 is TGTGCCAGCAGCTGGGCTCCCAGCTCCTACAATGAGCAGTTCTTC.

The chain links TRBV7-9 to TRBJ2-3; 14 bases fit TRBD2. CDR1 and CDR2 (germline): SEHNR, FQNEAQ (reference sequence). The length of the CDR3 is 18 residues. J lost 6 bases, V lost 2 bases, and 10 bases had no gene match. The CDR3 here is CASSLRLGTSGSLDTQYF. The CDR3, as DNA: TGTGCCAGCAGCTTAAGGCTTGGGACTAGCGGGAGTTTGGATACGCAGTATTTT.

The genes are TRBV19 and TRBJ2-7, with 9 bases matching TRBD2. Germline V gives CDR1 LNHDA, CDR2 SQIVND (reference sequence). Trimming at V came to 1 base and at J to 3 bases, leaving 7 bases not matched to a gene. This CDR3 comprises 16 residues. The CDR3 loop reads CASSIAGTSTHYEQYF. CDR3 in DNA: TGTGCCAGTAGTATAGCCGGGACTAGCACTCACTACGAGCAGTACTTC.

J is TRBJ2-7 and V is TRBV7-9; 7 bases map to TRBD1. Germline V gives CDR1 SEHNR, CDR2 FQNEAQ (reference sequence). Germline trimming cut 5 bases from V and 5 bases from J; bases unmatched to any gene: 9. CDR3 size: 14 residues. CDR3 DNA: TGTGCCAGCAGCCAGGTGACAGGGACGGACGAGCAGTACTTC. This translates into CASSQVTGTDEQYF.

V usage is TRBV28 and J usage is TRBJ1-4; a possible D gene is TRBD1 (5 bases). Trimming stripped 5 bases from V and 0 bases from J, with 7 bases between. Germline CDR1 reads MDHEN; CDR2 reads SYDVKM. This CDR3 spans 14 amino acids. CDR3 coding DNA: TGTGCCAGCAGTGACAGAGCAACTAATGAAAAACTGTTTTTT. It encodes CASSDRATNEKLFF.

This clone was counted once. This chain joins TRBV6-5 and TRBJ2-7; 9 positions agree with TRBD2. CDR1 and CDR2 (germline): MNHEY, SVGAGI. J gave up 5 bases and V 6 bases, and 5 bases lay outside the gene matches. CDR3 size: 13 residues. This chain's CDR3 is CASSLLAGDEQYF. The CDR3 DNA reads TGTGCCAGCAGCTTACTAGCGGGCGACGAGCAGTACTTC.

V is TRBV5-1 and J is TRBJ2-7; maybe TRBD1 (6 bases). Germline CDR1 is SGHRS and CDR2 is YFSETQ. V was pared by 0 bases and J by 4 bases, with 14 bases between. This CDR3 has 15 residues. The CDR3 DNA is TGCGCCAGCAGCTTGGATTCTTGGGACATTTACGAGCAGTACTTC. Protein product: CASSLDSWDIYEQYF.

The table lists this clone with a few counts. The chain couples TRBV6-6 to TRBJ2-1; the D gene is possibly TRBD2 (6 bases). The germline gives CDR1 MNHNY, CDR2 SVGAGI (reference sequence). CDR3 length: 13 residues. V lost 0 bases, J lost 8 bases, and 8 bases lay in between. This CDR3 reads CASSYSTSYEQFF. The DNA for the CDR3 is TGTGCCAGCAGTTACTCGACTAGTTATGAGCAGTTCTTC.

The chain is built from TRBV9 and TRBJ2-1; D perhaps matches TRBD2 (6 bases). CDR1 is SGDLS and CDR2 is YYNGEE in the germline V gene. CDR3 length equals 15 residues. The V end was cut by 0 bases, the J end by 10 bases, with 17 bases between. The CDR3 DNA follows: TGTGCCAGCAGCGTAGACCAAACCCCCCGGGGGGAGCAGTTCTTC. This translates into CASSVDQTPRGEQFF. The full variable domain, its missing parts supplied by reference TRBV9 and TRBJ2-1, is DSGVTQTPKHLITATGQRVTLRCSPRSGDLSVYWYQQSLDQGLQFLIQYYNGEERAKGNILERFSAQQFPDLHSELNLSSLELGDSALYFCASSVDQTPRGEQFFGPGTRLTVL.

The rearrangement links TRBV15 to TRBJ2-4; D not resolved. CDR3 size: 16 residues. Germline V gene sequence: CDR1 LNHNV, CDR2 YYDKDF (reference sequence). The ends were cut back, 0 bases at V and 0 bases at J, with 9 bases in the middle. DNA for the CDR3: TGTGCCACCAGCAGAGATTTTACAGTAGCCAAAAACATTCAGTACTTC. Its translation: CATSRDFTVAKNIQYF.

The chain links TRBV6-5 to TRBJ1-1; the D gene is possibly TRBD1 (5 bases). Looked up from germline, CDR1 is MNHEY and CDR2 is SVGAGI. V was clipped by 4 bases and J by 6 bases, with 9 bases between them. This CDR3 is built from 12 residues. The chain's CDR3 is CASSSQGSEAFF. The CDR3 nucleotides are TGTGCCAGCAGTTCTCAGGGATCTGAAGCTTTCTTT.

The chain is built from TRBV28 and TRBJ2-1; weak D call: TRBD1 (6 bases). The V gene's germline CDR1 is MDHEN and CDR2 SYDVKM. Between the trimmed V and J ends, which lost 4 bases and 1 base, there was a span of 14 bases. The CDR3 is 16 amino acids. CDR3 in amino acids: CASSWEGGLSYNEQFF. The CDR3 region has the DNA TGTGCCAGCAGTTGGGAAGGGGGTTTATCCTACAATGAGCAGTTCTTC. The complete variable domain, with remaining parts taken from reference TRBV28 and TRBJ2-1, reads DVKVTQSSRYLVKRTGEKVFLECVQDMDHENMFWYRQDPGLGLRLIYFSYDVKMKEKGDIPEGYSVSREKKERFSLILESASTNQTSMYLCASSWEGGLSYNEQFFGPGTRLTVL.

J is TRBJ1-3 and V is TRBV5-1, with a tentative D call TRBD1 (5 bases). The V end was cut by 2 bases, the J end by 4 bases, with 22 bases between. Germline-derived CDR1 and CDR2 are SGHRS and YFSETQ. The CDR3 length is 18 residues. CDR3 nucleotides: TGCGCCAGCAGCTTCCACCCATTAGACAGTCTAGAAGGAAACACCATATATTTT. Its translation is CASSFHPLDSLEGNTIYF.

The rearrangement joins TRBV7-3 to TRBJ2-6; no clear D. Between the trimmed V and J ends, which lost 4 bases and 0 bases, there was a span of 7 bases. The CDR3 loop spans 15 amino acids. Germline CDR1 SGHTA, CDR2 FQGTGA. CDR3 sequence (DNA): TGTGCCAGCAGCTGGAGTTACTCTGGGGCCAACGTCCTGACTTTC. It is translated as CASSWSYSGANVLTF.

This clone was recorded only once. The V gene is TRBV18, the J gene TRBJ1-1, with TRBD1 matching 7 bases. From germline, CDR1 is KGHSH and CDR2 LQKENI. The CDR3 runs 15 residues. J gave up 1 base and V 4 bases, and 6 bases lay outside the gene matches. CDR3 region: CASSLDRVGNTEAFF. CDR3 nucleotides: TGTGCCAGCTCACTCGACAGGGTTGGGAACACTGAAGCTTTCTTT.

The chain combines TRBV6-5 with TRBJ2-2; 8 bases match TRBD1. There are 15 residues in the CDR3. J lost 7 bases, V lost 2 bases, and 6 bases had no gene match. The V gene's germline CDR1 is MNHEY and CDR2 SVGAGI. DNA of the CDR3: TGTGCCAGCAGTTACGTCCAGGGGGCGGTCGGGGAGCTGTTTTTT. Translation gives CASSYVQGAVGELFF.

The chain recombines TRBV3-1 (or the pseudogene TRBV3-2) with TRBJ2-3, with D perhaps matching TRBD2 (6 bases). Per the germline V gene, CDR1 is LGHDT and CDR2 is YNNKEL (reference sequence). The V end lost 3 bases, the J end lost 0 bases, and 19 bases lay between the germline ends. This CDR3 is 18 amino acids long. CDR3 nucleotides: TGTGCCAGCAGCCATTACGGGGGTCCGGGACCTAGCACAGATACGCAGTATTTT. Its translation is CASSHYGGPGPSTDTQYF.

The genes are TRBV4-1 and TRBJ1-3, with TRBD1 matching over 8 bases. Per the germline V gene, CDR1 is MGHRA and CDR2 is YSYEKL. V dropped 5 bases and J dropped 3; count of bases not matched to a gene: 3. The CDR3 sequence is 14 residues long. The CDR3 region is CASSSTGVGNTIYF. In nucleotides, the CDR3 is TGCGCCAGCAGCTCGACAGGGGTTGGAAACACCATATATTTT.

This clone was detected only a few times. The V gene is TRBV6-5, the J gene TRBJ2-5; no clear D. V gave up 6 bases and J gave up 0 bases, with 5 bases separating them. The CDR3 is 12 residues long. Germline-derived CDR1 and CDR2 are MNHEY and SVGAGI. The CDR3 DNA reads TGTGCCAGCAGGCCGGACCAAGAGACCCAGTACTTC. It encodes CASRPDQETQYF.

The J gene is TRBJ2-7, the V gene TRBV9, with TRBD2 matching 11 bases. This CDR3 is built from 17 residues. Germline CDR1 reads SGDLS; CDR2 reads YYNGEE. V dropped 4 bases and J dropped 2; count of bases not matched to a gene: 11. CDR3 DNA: TGTGCCAGCAGCCCTCGTGGGGTACTAGCGGGAGCCTACGAGCAGTACTTC. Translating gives CASSPRGVLAGAYEQYF. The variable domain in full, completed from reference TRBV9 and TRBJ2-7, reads DSGVTQTPKHLITATGQRVTLRCSPRSGDLSVYWYQQSLDQGLQFLIQYYNGEERAKGNILERFSAQQFPDLHSELNLSSLELGDSALYFCASSPRGVLAGAYEQYFGPGTRLTVT.